The present T cell receptor (beta chain) was sequenced within a study of cytotoxic CD8 clonotypes in ibrutinib-treated CLL. Study overall: After a median of about six years, some 14 patients stayed remitted and some twelve progressed; responses had been partial in approximately 24 and complete in 2. Treatment had run for a median roughly 12 months, range 6 to 36, when response samples were taken. Findings and limits, study-wide: Clonality increased at ibrutinib response, then returned toward baseline at progression.

With respect to this clone: Its specificity is not known.

From cryopreserved PBMCs came about 2 micrograms of genomic DNA used for TCR beta libraries. TCRdb's table, derived via immunoSEQ multiplex PCR, lists solely in-frame clones and lacks some. This table has approximately 50,000 clones, 60% to 75% appearing once. The CDR3 has 13 residues. V was cut by 6 bases and J by 1 base, with 9 bases left in between. Germline V gene data show CDR1 as SGHTA and CDR2 as FQGTGA. The sequence was obtained from a human donor with chronic lymphocytic leukemia. Sequences were derived from PBMCs, sampled after 12 months of ibrutinib treatment. V usage is TRBV7-3 and J usage is TRBJ1-1; D gene uncertain. CDR3 amino acids: CASSSQPNTEAFF. The CDR3, as DNA: TGTGCCAGCAGTTCCCAACCGAACACTGAAGCTTTCTTT.